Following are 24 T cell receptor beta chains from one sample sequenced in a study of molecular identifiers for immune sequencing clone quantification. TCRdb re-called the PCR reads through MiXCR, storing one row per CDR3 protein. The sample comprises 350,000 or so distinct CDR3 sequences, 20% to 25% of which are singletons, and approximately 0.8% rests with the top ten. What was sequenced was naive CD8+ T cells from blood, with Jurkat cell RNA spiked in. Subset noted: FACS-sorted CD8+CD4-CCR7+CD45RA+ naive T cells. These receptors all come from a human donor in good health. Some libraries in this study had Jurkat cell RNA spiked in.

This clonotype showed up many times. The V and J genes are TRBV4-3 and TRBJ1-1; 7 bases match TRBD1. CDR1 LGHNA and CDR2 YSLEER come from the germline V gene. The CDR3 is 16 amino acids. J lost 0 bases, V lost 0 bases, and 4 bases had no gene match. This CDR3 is CASSQDRGFLNTEAFF. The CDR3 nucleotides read TGCGCCAGCAGCCAAGACAGGGGGTTTTTGAACACTGAAGCTTTCTTT.

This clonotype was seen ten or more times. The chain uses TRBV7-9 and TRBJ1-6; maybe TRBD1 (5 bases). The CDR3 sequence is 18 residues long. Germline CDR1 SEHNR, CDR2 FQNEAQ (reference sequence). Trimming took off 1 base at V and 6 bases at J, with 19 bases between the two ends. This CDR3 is CASSLEGRGYRFNSPLHF. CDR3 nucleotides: TGTGCCAGCAGCTTAGAGGGTCGGGGGTATCGGTTTAATTCACCCCTCCACTTT.

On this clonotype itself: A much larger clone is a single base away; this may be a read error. The CDR3 region is CSGTGAGNKQYF. CDR3 DNA sequence: TGCAGTGGGACAGGGGCGGGGAACAAGCAGTACTTC. This chain uses TRBV20-1 with TRBJ2-7; 9 nucleotides line up with TRBD1. Unmatched junction bases numbered 9, after V lost 7 bases and J lost 8 bases. This CDR3 region has 12 residues. Germline-derived CDR1 and CDR2 are DFQATT and SNEGSKA (reference sequence).

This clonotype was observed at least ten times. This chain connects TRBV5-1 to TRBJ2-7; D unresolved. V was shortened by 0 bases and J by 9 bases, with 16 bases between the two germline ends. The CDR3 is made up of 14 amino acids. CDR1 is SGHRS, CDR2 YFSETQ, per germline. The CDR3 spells CASSLEAGYTWQYF. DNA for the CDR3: TGCGCCAGCAGCTTGGAGGCCGGGTATACCTGGCAGTACTTC. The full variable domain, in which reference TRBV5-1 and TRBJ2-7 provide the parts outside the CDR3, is KAGVTQTPRYLIKTRGQQVTLSCSPISGHRSVSWYQQTPGQGLQFLFEYFSETQRNKGNFPGRFSGRQFSNSRSEMNVSTLELGDSALYLCASSLEAGYTWQYFGPGTRLTVT.

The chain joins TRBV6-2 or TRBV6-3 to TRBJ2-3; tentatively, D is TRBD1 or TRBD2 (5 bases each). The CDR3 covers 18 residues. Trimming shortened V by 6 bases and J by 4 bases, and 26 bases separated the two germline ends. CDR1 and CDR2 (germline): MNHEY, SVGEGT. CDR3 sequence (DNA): TGTGCCAGCAGGCCGCACGGGACCGGCGGGTGGATCTCAGATACGCAGTATTTT. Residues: CASRPHGTGGWISDTQYF.

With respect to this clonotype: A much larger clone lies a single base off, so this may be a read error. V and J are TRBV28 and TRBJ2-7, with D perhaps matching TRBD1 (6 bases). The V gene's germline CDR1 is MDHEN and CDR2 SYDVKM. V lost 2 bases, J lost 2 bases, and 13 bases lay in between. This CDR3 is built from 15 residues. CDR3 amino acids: CASSLPRDNAYEQYF. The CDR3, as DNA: TGTGCCAGCAGTTTACCCCGGGACAATGCCTACGAGCAGTACTTC.

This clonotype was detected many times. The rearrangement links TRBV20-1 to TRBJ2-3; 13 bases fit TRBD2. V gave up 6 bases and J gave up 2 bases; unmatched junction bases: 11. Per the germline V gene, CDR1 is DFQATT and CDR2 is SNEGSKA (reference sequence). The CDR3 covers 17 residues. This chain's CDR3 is CSANGLAGDYDTDTQYF. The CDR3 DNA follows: TGCAGTGCCAATGGACTAGCGGGGGATTACGACACAGATACGCAGTATTTT.

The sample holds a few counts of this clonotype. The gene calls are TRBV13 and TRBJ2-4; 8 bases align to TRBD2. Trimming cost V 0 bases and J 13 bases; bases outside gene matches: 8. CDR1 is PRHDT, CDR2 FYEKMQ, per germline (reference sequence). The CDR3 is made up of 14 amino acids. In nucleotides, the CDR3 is TGTGCCAGCAGCTTAGGCCTCGGGGGGGCCCAACAGTACTTC. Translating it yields CASSLGLGGAQQYF.

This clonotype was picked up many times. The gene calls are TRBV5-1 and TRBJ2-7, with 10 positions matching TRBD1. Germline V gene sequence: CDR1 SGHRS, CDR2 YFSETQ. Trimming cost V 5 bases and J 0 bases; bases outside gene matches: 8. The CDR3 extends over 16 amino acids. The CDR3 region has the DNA TGCGCCAGCAGGCGGGACAGGGGCTTCTCCTCCTACGAGCAGTACTTC. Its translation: CASRRDRGFSSYEQYF.

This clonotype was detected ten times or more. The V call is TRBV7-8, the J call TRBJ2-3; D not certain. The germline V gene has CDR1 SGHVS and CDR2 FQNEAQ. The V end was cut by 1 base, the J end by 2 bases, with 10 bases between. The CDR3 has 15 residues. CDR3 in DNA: TGTGCCAGCAGCTTAGGAGGCGCCGCCACAGATACGCAGTATTTT. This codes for CASSLGGAATDTQYF.

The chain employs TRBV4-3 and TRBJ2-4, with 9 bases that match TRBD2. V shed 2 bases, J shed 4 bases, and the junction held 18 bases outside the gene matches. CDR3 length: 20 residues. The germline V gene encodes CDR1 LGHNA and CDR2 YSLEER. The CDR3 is CASSQKAGLSLAGKKNIQYF. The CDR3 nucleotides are TGCGCCAGCAGCCAAAAGGCGGGCTTAAGCCTAGCGGGAAAAAAAAACATTCAGTACTTC.

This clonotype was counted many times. The CDR3 bases are TGTGCCAGCAGCCCACAGGGACTAGCGGACGCGAACACCGGGGAGCTGTTTTTT. It codes for CASSPQGLADANTGELFF. The V and J genes are TRBV7-3 and TRBJ2-2, with TRBD2 matching over 11 bases. Germline V gene sequence: CDR1 SGHTA, CDR2 FQGTGA. Trimming took 5 bases from V and 0 from J; bases not matched to a gene: 8. This CDR3 contains 18 residues.

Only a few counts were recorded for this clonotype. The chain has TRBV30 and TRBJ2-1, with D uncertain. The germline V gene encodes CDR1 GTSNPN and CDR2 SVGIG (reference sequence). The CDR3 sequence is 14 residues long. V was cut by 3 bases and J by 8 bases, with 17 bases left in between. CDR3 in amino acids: CAWRAGLVFHEQFF. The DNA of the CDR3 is TGTGCCTGGAGAGCCGGGTTAGTATTTCATGAGCAGTTCTTC.

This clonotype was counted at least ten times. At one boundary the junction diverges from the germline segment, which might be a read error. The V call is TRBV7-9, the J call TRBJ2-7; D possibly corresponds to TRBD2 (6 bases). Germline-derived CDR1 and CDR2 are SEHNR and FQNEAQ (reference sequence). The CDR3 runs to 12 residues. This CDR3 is CASSLAGGLSSF. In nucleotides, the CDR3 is TGTGCCAGCAGCTTAGCGGGGGGTTTATCGTCGTTC.

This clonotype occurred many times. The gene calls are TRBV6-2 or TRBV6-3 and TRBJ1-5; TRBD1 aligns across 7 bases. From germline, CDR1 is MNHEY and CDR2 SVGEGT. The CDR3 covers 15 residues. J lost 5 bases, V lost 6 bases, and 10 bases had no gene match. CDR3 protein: CASSWGQQGHQPQHF. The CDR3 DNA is TGTGCCAGCAGCTGGGGACAACAGGGGCATCAGCCCCAGCATTTT.

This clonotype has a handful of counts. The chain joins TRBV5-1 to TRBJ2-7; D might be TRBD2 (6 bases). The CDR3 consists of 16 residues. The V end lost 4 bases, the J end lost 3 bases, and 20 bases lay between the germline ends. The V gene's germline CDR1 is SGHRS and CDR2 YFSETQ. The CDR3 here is CASSPAAGSGDYEQYF. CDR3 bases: TGCGCCAGCAGCCCCGCTGCGGGTAGCGGAGACTACGAGCAGTACTTC.

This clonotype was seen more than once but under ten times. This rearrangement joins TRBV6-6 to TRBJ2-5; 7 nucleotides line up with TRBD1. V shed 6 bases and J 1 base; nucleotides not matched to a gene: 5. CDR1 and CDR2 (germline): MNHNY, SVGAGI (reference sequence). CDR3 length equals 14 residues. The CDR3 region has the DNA TGTGCCAGCAGCCTGGGGACAGCCCAAGAGACCCAGTACTTC. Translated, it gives CASSLGTAQETQYF.

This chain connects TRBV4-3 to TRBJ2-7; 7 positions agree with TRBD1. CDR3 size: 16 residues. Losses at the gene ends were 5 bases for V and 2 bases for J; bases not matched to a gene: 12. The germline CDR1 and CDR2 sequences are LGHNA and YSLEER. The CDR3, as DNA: TGCGCCAGCAGCTACGAAAGGGACAGAGGACCCTACGAGCAGTACTTC. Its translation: CASSYERDRGPYEQYF.

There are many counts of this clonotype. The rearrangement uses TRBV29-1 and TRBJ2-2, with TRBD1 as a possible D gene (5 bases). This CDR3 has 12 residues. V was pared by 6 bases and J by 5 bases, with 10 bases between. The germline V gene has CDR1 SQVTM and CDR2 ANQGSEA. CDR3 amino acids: CSVTAGTGELFF. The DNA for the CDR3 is TGCAGCGTCACAGCAGGGACCGGGGAGCTGTTTTTT.

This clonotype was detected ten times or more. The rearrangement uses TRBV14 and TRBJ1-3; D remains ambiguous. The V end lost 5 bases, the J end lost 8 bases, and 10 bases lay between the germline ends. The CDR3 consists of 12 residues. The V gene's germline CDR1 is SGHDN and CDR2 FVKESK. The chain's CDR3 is CASSETAYTIYF. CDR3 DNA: TGTGCCAGCAGCGAAACGGCGTACACCATATATTTT.

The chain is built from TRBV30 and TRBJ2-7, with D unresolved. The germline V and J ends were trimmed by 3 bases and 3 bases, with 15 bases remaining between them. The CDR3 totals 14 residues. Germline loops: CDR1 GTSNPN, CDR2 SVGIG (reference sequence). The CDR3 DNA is TGTGCCTGGAGCGTTTCGGCAGCTCACTACGAGCAGTACTTC. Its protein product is CAWSVSAAHYEQYF.

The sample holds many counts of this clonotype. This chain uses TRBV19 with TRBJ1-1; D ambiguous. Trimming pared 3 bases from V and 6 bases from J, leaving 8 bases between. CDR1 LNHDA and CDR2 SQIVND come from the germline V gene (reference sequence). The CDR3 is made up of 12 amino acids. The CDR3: CASSMGDPEAFF. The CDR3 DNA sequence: TGTGCCAGTAGTATGGGCGATCCTGAAGCTTTCTTT.

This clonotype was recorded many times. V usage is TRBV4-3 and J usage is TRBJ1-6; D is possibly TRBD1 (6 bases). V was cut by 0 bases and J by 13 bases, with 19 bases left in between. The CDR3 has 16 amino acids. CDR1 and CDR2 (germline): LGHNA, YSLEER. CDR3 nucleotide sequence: TGCGCCAGCAGCCAAGATATTTCAATGGGGGCTTGGCCCCTCCACTTT. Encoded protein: CASSQDISMGAWPLHF.

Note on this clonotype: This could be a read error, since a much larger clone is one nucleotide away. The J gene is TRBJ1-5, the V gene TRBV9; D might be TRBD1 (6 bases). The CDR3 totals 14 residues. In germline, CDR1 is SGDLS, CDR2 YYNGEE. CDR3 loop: CTSSVGGGDQPQHF. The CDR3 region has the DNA TGTACCAGCAGCGTAGGAGGGGGTGATCAGCCCCAGCATTTT.